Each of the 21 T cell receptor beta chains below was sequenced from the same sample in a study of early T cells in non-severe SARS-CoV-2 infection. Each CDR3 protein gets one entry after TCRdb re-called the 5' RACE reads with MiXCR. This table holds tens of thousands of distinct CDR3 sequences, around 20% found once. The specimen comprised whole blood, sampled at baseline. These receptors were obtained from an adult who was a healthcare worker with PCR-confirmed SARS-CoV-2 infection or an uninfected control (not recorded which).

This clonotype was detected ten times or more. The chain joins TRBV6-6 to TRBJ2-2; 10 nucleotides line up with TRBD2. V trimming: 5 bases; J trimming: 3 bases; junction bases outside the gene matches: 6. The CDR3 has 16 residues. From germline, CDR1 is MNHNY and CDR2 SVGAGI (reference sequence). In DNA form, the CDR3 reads TGTGCCAGCAGTGACGGACTAGCGGCCCACACCGGGGAGCTGTTTTTT. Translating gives CASSDGLAAHTGELFF.

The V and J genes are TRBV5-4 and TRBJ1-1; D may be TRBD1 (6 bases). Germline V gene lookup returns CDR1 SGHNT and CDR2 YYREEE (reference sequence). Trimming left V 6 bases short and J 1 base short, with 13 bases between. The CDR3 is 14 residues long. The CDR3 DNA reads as TGTGCCAGCACCCCCGCGACAGGGAACACTGAAGCTTTCTTT. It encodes CASTPATGNTEAFF.

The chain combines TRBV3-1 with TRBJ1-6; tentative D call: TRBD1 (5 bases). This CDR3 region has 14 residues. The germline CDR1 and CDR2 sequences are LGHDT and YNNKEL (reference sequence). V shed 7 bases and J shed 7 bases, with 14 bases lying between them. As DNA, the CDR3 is TGTGCCAGCAACCGGGGGGGTTCCAATTCACCCCTCCACTTT. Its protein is CASNRGGSNSPLHF.

CDR3 DNA: TGCAGTGCTAGAGTCGACGTAAATCAGCCCCAGCATTTT. It translates to CSARVDVNQPQHF. V is TRBV20-1 and J is TRBJ1-5; D remains ambiguous. CDR1 and CDR2 (germline): DFQATT, SNEGSKA (reference sequence). The CDR3 consists of 13 residues. The V end was cut by 1 base, the J end by 4 bases, with 8 bases between.

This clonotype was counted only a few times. The CDR3 coding sequence is TGCAGTGCTCCGATAGCGGGGAGACAAAACATTCAGTACTTC. Translating gives CSAPIAGRQNIQYF. The chain is built from TRBV20-1 and TRBJ2-4, with 8 positions matching TRBD2. Germline CDR1 DFQATT, CDR2 SNEGSKA (reference sequence). The CDR3 is made up of 14 amino acids. The ends lost 5 bases at V and 5 bases at J; junction bases unmatched: 8.

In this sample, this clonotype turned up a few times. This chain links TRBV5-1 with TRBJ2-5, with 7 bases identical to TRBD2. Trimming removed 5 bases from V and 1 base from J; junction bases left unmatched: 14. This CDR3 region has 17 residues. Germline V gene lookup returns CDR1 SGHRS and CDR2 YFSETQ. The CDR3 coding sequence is TGCGCCAGCAGAAGGGTCCTGAGCGGGGAGCGCCAAGAGACCCAGTACTTC. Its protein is CASRRVLSGERQETQYF. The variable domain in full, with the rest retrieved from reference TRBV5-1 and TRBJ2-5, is KAGVTQTPRYLIKTRGQQVTLSCSPISGHRSVSWYQQTPGQGLQFLFEYFSETQRNKGNFPGRFSGRQFSNSRSEMNVSTLELGDSALYLCASRRVLSGERQETQYFGPGTRLLVL.

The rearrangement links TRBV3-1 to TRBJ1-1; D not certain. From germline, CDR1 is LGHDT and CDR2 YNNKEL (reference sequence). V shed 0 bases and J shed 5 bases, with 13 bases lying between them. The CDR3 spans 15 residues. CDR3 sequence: CASSQETPWITEAFF. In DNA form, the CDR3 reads TGTGCCAGCAGCCAAGAGACCCCGTGGATTACTGAAGCTTTCTTT. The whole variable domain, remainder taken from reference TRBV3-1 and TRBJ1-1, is DTAVSQTPKYLVTQMGNDKSIKCEQNLGHDTMYWYKQDSKKFLKIMFSYNNKELIINETVPNRFSPKSPDKAHLNLHINSLELGDSAVYFCASSQETPWITEAFFGQGTRLTVV.

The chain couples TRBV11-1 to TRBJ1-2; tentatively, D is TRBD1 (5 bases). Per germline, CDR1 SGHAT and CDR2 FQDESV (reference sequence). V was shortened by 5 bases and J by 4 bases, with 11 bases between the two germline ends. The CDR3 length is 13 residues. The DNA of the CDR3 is TGTGCCAGCAGCCTTGACAGTGTCTATGGCTACACCTTC. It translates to CASSLDSVYGYTF. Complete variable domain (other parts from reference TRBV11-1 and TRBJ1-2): EAEVAQSPRYKITEKSQAVAFWCDPISGHATLYWYRQILGQGPELLVQFQDESVVDDSQLPKDRFSAERLKGVDSTLKIQPAELGDSAMYLCASSLDSVYGYTFGSGTRLTVV.

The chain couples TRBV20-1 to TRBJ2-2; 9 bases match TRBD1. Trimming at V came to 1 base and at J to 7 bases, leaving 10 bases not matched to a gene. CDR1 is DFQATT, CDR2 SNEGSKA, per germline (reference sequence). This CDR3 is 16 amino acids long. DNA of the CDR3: TGCAGTGCTAGAGGCCCCATACAGGGGGCGGACGGGGAGCTGTTTTTT. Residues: CSARGPIQGADGELFF.

CDR3 nucleotide sequence: TGTGCCAGCAGCGTAGTTACAGTGAGTAAGAACACTGAAGCTTTCTTT. Protein: CASSVVTVSKNTEAFF. The chain joins TRBV9 to TRBJ1-1; D not resolved. With 0 bases removed from V and 1 base from J, the gap between germline ends came to 13 bases. CDR3 length equals 16 residues. Per the germline V gene, CDR1 is SGDLS and CDR2 is YYNGEE.

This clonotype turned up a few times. The CDR3 DNA is TGTGCCAGCAGCCAAGGGATGTTTGGAAACACCATATATTTT. Translated: CASSQGMFGNTIYF. The chain links TRBV3-1 to TRBJ1-3; D is unclear. Per the germline V gene, CDR1 is LGHDT and CDR2 is YNNKEL (reference sequence). This CDR3 contains 14 residues. Trimming took off 1 base at V and 3 bases at J, with 7 bases between the two ends.

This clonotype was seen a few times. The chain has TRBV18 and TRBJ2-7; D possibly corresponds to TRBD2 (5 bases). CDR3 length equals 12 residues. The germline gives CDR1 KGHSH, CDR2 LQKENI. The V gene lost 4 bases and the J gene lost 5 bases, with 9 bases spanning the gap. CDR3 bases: TGTGCCAGCTCACGCAGAGGGAACGAGCAGTACTTC. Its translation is CASSRRGNEQYF.

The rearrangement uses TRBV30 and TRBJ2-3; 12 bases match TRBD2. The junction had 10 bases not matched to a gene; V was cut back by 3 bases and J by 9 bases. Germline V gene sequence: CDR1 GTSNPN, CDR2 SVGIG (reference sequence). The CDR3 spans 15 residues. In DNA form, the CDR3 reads TGTGCCTGGAGGCGACCTAGCGGGGGGGCAACGACGCAGTATTTT. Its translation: CAWRRPSGGATTQYF.

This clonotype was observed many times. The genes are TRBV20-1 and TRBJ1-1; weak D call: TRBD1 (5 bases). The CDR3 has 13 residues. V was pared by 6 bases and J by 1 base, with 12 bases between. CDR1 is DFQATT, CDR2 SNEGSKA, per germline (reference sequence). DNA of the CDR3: TGCAGTGCCCAGGGACGGCGGAACACTGAAGCTTTCTTT. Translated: CSAQGRRNTEAFF.

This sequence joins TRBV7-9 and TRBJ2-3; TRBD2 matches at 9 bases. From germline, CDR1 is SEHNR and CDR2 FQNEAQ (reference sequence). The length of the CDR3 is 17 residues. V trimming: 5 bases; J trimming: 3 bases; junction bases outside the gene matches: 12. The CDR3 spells CASSPLRRGGRTDTQYF. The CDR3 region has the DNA TGTGCCAGCAGCCCCTTGAGGCGGGGGGGGAGGACAGATACGCAGTATTTT.

CDR3 nucleotide sequence: TGTGCCAGCAGCTTAAGGGCAACCTACGAGCAGTACTTC. Encoded protein: CASSLRATYEQYF. The chain couples TRBV7-3 to TRBJ2-7; D gene unclear. The CDR3 consists of 13 residues. V lost 1 base, J lost 2 bases, and 6 bases lay in between. Germline lookup yields CDR1 SGHTA and CDR2 FQGTGA.

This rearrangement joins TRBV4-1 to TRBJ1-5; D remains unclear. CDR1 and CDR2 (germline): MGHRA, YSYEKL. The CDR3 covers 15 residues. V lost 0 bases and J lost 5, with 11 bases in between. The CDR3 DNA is TGCGCCAGCAGCCAAGAAGGGCAGGTCGATCAGCCCCAGCATTTT. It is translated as CASSQEGQVDQPQHF.

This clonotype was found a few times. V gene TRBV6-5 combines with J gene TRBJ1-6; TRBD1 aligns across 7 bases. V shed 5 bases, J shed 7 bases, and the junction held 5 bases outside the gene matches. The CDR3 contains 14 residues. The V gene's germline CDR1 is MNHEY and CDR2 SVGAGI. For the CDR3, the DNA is TGTGCCAGCAGTGAGACAGGGTGGAATTCACCCCTCCACTTT. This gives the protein CASSETGWNSPLHF.

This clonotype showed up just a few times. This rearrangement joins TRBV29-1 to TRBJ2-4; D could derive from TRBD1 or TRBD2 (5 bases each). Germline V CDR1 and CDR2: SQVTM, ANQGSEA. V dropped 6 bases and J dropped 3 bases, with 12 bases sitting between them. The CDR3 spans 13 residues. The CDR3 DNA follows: TGCAGCGTCACCCGGGACCTCAAAAACATTCAGTACTTC. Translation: CSVTRDLKNIQYF.

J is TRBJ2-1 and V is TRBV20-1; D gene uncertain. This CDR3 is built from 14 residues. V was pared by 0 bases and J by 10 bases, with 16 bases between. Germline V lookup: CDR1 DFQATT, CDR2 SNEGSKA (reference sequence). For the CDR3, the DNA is TGCAGTGCTAGAGATCATCAAAGGCCCATGGAGCAGTTCTTC. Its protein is CSARDHQRPMEQFF.

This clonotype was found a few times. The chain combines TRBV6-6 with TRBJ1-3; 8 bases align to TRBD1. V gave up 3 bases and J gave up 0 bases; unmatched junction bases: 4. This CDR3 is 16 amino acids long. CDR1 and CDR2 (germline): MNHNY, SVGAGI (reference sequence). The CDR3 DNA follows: TGTGCCAGCAGTTATGTGGGACAGGTCTCTGGAAACACCATATATTTT. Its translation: CASSYVGQVSGNTIYF.